The next 23 T cell receptor beta chains were all read from a single sample in a study of T cell changes during pregnancy in multiple sclerosis. The assay was immunoSEQ multiplex PCR, and TCRdb's table has in-frame clones only and misses some. Among about 80,000 clones listed, 93% were seen once. This specimen consisted of peripheral blood, obtained after pregnancy. The receptors derive from a female donor in good health, enrolled as a control in a pregnancy study.

The chain employs TRBV28 and TRBJ2-3; 10 positions agree with TRBD2. The CDR3 length is 15 residues. From germline, CDR1 is MDHEN and CDR2 SYDVKM. After removal of 4 bases from V and 6 bases from J, the junction contained 7 bases not matched to a gene. The CDR3 DNA is TGTGCCAGCAGTTCCTCAGCGGGAGGGCTGGATACGCAGTATTTT. It specifies CASSSSAGGLDTQYF.

This sequence joins TRBV7-2 and TRBJ2-1, with TRBD2 matching over 11 bases. The germline gives CDR1 SGHTA, CDR2 FQGNSA. V shed 5 bases, J shed 9 bases, and the junction held 9 bases outside the gene matches. CDR3 size: 15 residues. The CDR3 spells CASSKIAGGRSEQFF. As DNA, the CDR3 is TGTGCCAGCAGCAAAATAGCGGGAGGGCGGAGTGAGCAGTTCTTC.

This clone was counted only a few times. The CDR3 DNA is TGTGCCAGCACGGGATCAGGAGACTACAATGAGCAGTTCTTC. Protein: CASTGSGDYNEQFF. The chain joins TRBV6-1 to TRBJ2-1; the D gene is possibly TRBD2 (5 bases). From germline, CDR1 is MNHNS and CDR2 SASEGT. V was cut by 7 bases and J by 3 bases, with 13 bases left in between. The CDR3 covers 14 residues.

The gene calls are TRBV30 and TRBJ1-5; 7 nucleotides align to TRBD1. CDR3 length: 15 residues. V dropped 4 bases and J dropped 1; count of bases not matched to a gene: 7. Germline V lookup: CDR1 GTSNPN, CDR2 SVGIG (reference sequence). CDR3 amino acids: CAWTSTGLSNQPQHF. The CDR3 DNA sequence: TGTGCCTGGACCTCGACAGGGTTGAGCAATCAGCCCCAGCATTTT.

The rearrangement uses TRBV4-2 and TRBJ1-5; D is undetermined. This CDR3 spans 14 amino acids. Germline assignment: CDR1 LGHNA and CDR2 YNFKEQ. Deletions cut 3 bases from V and 7 bases from J, with 13 bases between. The CDR3 sequence is CASSQIAGWQPQHF. CDR3 DNA sequence: TGTGCCAGCAGCCAGATAGCTGGGTGGCAGCCCCAGCATTTT.

Written as DNA, the CDR3 is TGTGCCTGGAGTCTTGGTCTGGGGACAGGGTATAGCACCATATATTTT. This translates into CAWSLGLGTGYSTIYF. The rearrangement uses TRBV30 and TRBJ1-3, with 9 bases identical to TRBD1. The CDR3 extends over 16 amino acids. Trimming at V came to 2 bases and at J to 9 bases, leaving 14 bases not matched to a gene. Germline CDR1 reads GTSNPN; CDR2 reads SVGIG (reference sequence).

In this sample, this clone turned up once. This rearrangement joins TRBV29-1 to TRBJ2-7, with D possibly being TRBD1 (6 bases). The CDR3 has 16 residues. V shed 0 bases and J shed 3 bases, with 18 bases lying between them. Per germline, CDR1 SQVTM and CDR2 ANQGSEA. The CDR3 DNA sequence: TGCAGCGTTGAAGAAGTATCGAGACAGGAGGTCTACGAGCAGTACTTC. Its protein is CSVEEVSRQEVYEQYF.

The chain employs TRBV7-6 and TRBJ2-5, with D possibly TRBD2 on 6 matching bases. V was pared by 5 bases and J by 2 bases, with 15 bases between. Germline-derived CDR1 and CDR2 are SGHVS and FNYEAQ. There are 15 residues in the CDR3. Here the CDR3 reads CASSTGPSGQETQYF. For the CDR3, the DNA is TGTGCCAGCAGCACCGGACCAAGCGGGCAAGAGACCCAGTACTTC.

This clone was observed once. The rearrangement joins TRBV28 to TRBJ2-7; D is possibly TRBD2 (7 bases). V lost 5 bases and J 4 bases, leaving 15 bases between the germline ends. Germline CDR1 MDHEN, CDR2 SYDVKM. This CDR3 contains 14 residues. The CDR3 region is CASSRAGANYEQYF. In DNA form, the CDR3 reads TGTGCCAGCAGTCGTGCGGGGGCGAATTACGAGCAGTACTTC.

The chain employs TRBV11-2 and TRBJ2-1; no firm D call. The CDR3 totals 13 residues. The V end was cut by 5 bases, the J end by 6 bases, with 11 bases between. Germline CDR1 is SGHAT and CDR2 is FQNNGV. The CDR3, as DNA: TGTGCCAGCAGCCCCAGACTTCGCAATGAGCAGTTCTTC. Protein product: CASSPRLRNEQFF.

CDR3 region: CASSSIVRAFF. The CDR3 DNA reads as TGTGCCAGCAGTTCAATCGTCCGGGCTTTCTTT. The chain uses TRBV28 and TRBJ1-1; D not resolved. From germline, CDR1 is MDHEN and CDR2 SYDVKM. This CDR3 contains 11 residues. V was shortened by 4 bases and J by 11 bases, with 11 bases between the two germline ends. Supplemented by reference TRBV28 and TRBJ1-1, the full variable domain reads DVKVTQSSRYLVKRTGEKVFLECVQDMDHENMFWYRQDPGLGLRLIYFSYDVKMKEKGDIPEGYSVSREKKERFSLILESASTNQTSMYLCASSSIVRAFFGQGTRLTVV.

The chain joins TRBV20-1 to TRBJ1-1; TRBD1 is a possible D gene (5 bases). The CDR3 sequence is 11 residues long. Germline V gives CDR1 DFQATT, CDR2 SNEGSKA (reference sequence). Trimming cost V 5 bases and J 4 bases, with 8 bases left between them. DNA for the CDR3: TGCAGTGCTCCCAGGGTCACTGAAGCTTTCTTT. Translation: CSAPRVTEAFF.

The V call is TRBV6-1, the J call TRBJ1-5; D ambiguous. CDR1 is MNHNS, CDR2 SASEGT, per germline. The CDR3 covers 12 residues. Trimming took 7 bases from V and 9 from J, leaving 13 bases between them. This chain's CDR3 is CASNDVPRPQHF. For the CDR3, the DNA is TGTGCCAGCAATGACGTTCCTCGGCCCCAGCATTTT.

The V gene is TRBV28, the J gene TRBJ2-4; D is possibly TRBD2 (5 bases). Per germline, CDR1 MDHEN and CDR2 SYDVKM. The CDR3 contains 13 residues. V lost 2 bases and J lost 8, with 10 bases in between. CDR3 nucleotides: TGTGCCAGCAGTTTAGACCGGGGAGACATTCAGTACTTC. It codes for CASSLDRGDIQYF.

The J gene is TRBJ1-1, the V gene TRBV5-1; possible D gene TRBD1, 5 bases. With 2 bases removed from V and 3 bases from J, the gap between germline ends came to 8 bases. The germline V gene encodes CDR1 SGHRS and CDR2 YFSETQ. The CDR3 contains 13 residues. CDR3 amino acids: CASSLGRDTEAFF. The DNA for the CDR3 is TGCGCCAGCAGCTTAGGCAGGGACACTGAAGCTTTCTTT.

On this clone itself: Sequence at one end of the junction differs from germline and may be a read error. V gene TRBV7-7 combines with J gene TRBJ2-5, with TRBD1 as a possible D gene (5 bases). This CDR3 is 13 amino acids long. CDR1 is SSHAT and CDR2 is FNYEAQ in the germline V gene (reference sequence). The DNA for the CDR3 is TGTGCTAGCAGCTCATCCCAGGGCGAGACCCAGTACTTC. Its translation: CASSSSQGETQYF.

In DNA form, the CDR3 reads TGTGCTAGTGGTGGACAGGGTGCAGATACGCAGTATTTT. This gives the protein CASGGQGADTQYF. The chain combines TRBV12-5 with TRBJ2-3; 8 bases match TRBD1. CDR3 size: 13 residues. Germline V lookup: CDR1 LGHNT, CDR2 FRNRAP. Unmatched junction bases numbered 2, after V lost 5 bases and J lost 4 bases.

The rearrangement uses TRBV7-2 and TRBJ2-2; weak D call: TRBD2 (5 bases). V was pared by 5 bases and J by 0 bases, with 13 bases between. The CDR3 loop spans 16 amino acids. Germline V lookup: CDR1 SGHTA, CDR2 FQGNSA. CDR3 coding DNA: TGTGCCAGCAGCCCCCGGGTCGGGGCGAACACCGGGGAGCTGTTTTTT. Its protein is CASSPRVGANTGELFF. Full variable domain (remainder filled in from reference TRBV7-2 and TRBJ2-2): GAGVSQSPSNKVTEKGKDVELRCDPISGHTALYWYRQSLGQGLEFLIYFQGNSAPDKSGLPSDRFSAERTGGSVSTLTIQRTQQEDSAVYLCASSPRVGANTGELFFGEGSRLTVL.

The chain carries TRBV18 and TRBJ2-3; D is possibly TRBD1 (6 bases). The CDR3 has 17 amino acids. Between the trimmed V and J ends, which lost 3 bases and 2 bases, there was a span of 18 bases. The germline V gene has CDR1 KGHSH and CDR2 LQKENI. CDR3 protein: CASSPRGHQPNTDTQYF. For the CDR3, the DNA is TGTGCCAGCTCACCGAGGGGACACCAGCCAAACACAGATACGCAGTATTTT.

This clone has only one observation. The gene calls are TRBV13 and TRBJ2-2, with D maybe TRBD1 (6 bases). The length of the CDR3 is 15 residues. The V end was cut by 5 bases, the J end by 6 bases, with 16 bases between. Looked up from germline, CDR1 is PRHDT and CDR2 is FYEKMQ (reference sequence). The CDR3 protein is CASSPPTGLAGELFF. The CDR3 coding sequence is TGTGCCAGCAGCCCCCCCACAGGGCTGGCCGGGGAGCTGTTTTTT.

The J gene is TRBJ2-4, the V gene TRBV11-2; 9 bases are shared with TRBD1. Germline CDR1 reads SGHAT; CDR2 reads FQNNGV. This CDR3 contains 14 residues. V lost 5 bases, J lost 10 bases, and 9 bases stayed unmatched. CDR3 amino acids: CASSPGTGIRIQYF. Written as DNA, the CDR3 is TGTGCCAGCAGCCCCGGGACAGGGATAAGAATTCAGTACTTC.

This clone was recorded only once. The gene calls are TRBV2 and TRBJ2-2; 15 bases fit TRBD2. Trimming cost V 5 bases and J 5 bases; bases outside gene matches: 9. Germline loops: CDR1 SNHLY, CDR2 FYNNEI. The CDR3 extends over 18 amino acids. CDR3 nucleotide sequence: TGTGCCAGCAGTCTAAGGACTAGCGGGGGGGTGCGTACCGGGGAGCTGTTTTTT. Translated, it gives CASSLRTSGGVRTGELFF.

The chain has TRBV9 and TRBJ1-4; D not certain. V lost 2 bases and J lost 4, with 9 bases in between. The CDR3 is 14 residues long. Germline CDR1 reads SGDLS; CDR2 reads YYNGEE. CDR3 DNA: TGTGCCAGCAGCGTCGGAGATGTTAATGAAAAACTGTTTTTT. Encoded protein: CASSVGDVNEKLFF. The whole variable domain, remainder taken from reference TRBV9 and TRBJ1-4, is DSGVTQTPKHLITATGQRVTLRCSPRSGDLSVYWYQQSLDQGLQFLIQYYNGEERAKGNILERFSAQQFPDLHSELNLSSLELGDSALYFCASSVGDVNEKLFFGSGTQLSVL.